The T cell receptor beta chain under discussion was sequenced for a study of T cell repertoires in cytomegalovirus infection. MiXCR was run by TCRdb on the reads, yielding one entry per CDR3 protein. The table records 250,000 to 400,000 distinct CDR3 sequences, roughly 25% of them present only once. This clonotype showed up just a few times. Its matching antigen is unknown. The source material was cultured PBMCs, sampled from culture after CMV antigen stimulation. This clonotype was sampled from a human donor in good health (CMV status not recorded). Some clones in this sample may be carry-over from other donors' samples.

The CDR3 sequence: CASSYSDGGEQFF. Here the CDR3 DNA reads TGTGCCAGCAGTTACTCGGACGGAGGGGAGCAGTTCTTC. The genes are TRBV6-2 or TRBV6-3 and TRBJ2-1; TRBD2 might be the D (6 bases). Trimming cost V 0 bases and J 10 bases, with 10 bases left between them. Germline CDR1 is MNHEY and CDR2 is SVGEGT. The CDR3 has 13 amino acids.